This entry lists 21 T cell receptor beta chains sequenced from one sample in a study of T cell responses to AZD1222 COVID-19 vaccine (dated by TCRdb to the early 2020s). Library creation used the immunoSEQ multiplex PCR assay. Drawn from immuneACCESS, this table holds only the in-frame rearrangements with V and J called that TCRdb kept. Clones are partly lost; checked studies trace under half to an unresolved V gene and leave the rest unexplained. The sample table contains 130,000 or so clones; only one count was recorded for about nine tenths of them. The ten largest account for around 7.8% of the sample. Per the publication, the time point label means: baseline before first vaccination. This specimen was peripheral blood, taken on day 0 of AZD1222 vaccination. The receptors originated from an adult in good health.

This chain links TRBV7-8 with TRBJ2-7, with 8 positions matching TRBD1. J lost 7 bases, V lost 5 bases, and 13 bases had no gene match. Germline V gene data show CDR1 as SGHVS and CDR2 as FQNEAQ. The CDR3 runs 15 residues. The DNA for the CDR3 is TGTGCCAGCAGCCGGACAGGGACGTTGCGTGGGGAGCAGTACTTC. Its protein product is CASSRTGTLRGEQYF.

V usage is TRBV7-2 and J usage is TRBJ2-7; TRBD2 aligns across 7 bases. With V trimmed by 4 bases and J by 11 bases, 11 bases remained unmatched. This CDR3 has 13 residues. Per germline, CDR1 SGHTA and CDR2 FQGNSA. Here the CDR3 DNA reads TGTGCCAGCAGCTCCGGGACTATAGGAGTGGAGTACTTC. It specifies CASSSGTIGVEYF. Filled out from reference TRBV7-2 and TRBJ2-7, the complete variable domain reads GAGVSQSPSNKVTEKGKDVELRCDPISGHTALYWYRQSLGQGLEFLIYFQGNSAPDKSGLPSDRFSAERTGGSVSTLTIQRTQQEDSAVYLCASSSGTIGVEYFGPGTRLTVT.

The sample holds one count of this clone. The rearrangement uses TRBV5-1 and TRBJ2-3, with 7 bases identical to TRBD1. This CDR3 has 16 amino acids. J gave up 3 bases and V 2 bases, and 9 bases lay outside the gene matches. CDR1 is SGHRS, CDR2 YFSETQ, per germline. The CDR3 DNA reads as TGCGCCAGCAGCTTACCGCTGGACAGGCGTACAGATACGCAGTATTTT. Its protein is CASSLPLDRRTDTQYF.

The rearrangement uses TRBV9 and TRBJ2-2; D not certain. V gave up 0 bases and J gave up 6 bases, with 6 bases separating them. Germline assignment: CDR1 SGDLS and CDR2 YYNGEE. The CDR3 spans 13 residues. The CDR3 DNA is TGTGCCAGCAGCGTAGCGAGGTCCGGGGAGCTGTTTTTT. Protein: CASSVARSGELFF.

The chain couples TRBV7-8 to TRBJ2-7, with D uncertain. This CDR3 contains 13 residues. The germline V and J ends were trimmed by 1 base and 2 bases, with 6 bases remaining between them. Germline V CDR1 and CDR2: SGHVS, FQNEAQ. The chain's CDR3 is CASSLEVTYEQYF. The CDR3 DNA is TGTGCCAGCAGCTTAGAGGTCACCTACGAGCAGTACTTC.

The chain is built from TRBV5-1 and TRBJ2-7; D is perhaps TRBD1 (6 bases). Trimming pared 4 bases from V and 3 bases from J, leaving 17 bases between. CDR3 length equals 15 residues. Germline-derived CDR1 and CDR2 are SGHRS and YFSETQ. CDR3 loop: CASSPEDSTFYEQYF. CDR3 sequence (DNA): TGCGCCAGCAGCCCGGAGGACAGTACTTTCTACGAGCAGTACTTC.

The chain links TRBV7-6 to TRBJ2-6; no definite D call. This CDR3 spans 16 amino acids. The V end was cut by 5 bases, the J end by 0 bases, with 11 bases between. Per the germline V gene, CDR1 is SGHVS and CDR2 is FNYEAQ. Here the CDR3 DNA reads TGTGCCAGCAGCCCGCAAGTCAACTCTGGGGCCAACGTCCTGACTTTC. Translation: CASSPQVNSGANVLTF.

The CDR3 DNA is TGTGCCAGCAGCTTCACAGGGAGGAGGAGCACAGATACGCAGTATTTT. It specifies CASSFTGRRSTDTQYF. V gene TRBV9 combines with J gene TRBJ2-3; tentatively, D is TRBD1 or TRBD2 (6 bases each). Trimming took off 4 bases at V and 0 bases at J, with 15 bases between the two ends. The germline V gene encodes CDR1 SGDLS and CDR2 YYNGEE. The length of the CDR3 is 16 residues.

The chain has TRBV29-1 and TRBJ2-3, with unresolved D. The length of the CDR3 is 12 residues. Germline loops: CDR1 SQVTM, CDR2 ANQGSEA. Between the trimmed V and J ends, which lost 6 bases and 1 base, there was a span of 8 bases. The CDR3 DNA reads as TGCAGCGTGGCGACGGGCACAGATACGCAGTATTTT. Translating it yields CSVATGTDTQYF.

DNA for the CDR3: TGTGCCAGCAGTTACGGGGGTGGGAACACTGAAGCTTTCTTT. Encoded protein: CASSYGGGNTEAFF. The V call is TRBV6-5, the J call TRBJ1-1; D may be TRBD1 (5 bases). Germline CDR1 and CDR2: MNHEY and SVGAGI. The CDR3 spans 14 residues. V was pared by 2 bases and J by 1 base, with 8 bases between.

This rearrangement joins TRBV4-3 to TRBJ2-1; 7 bases line up with TRBD2. The CDR3 spans 14 residues. J gave up 10 bases and V 3 bases, and 9 bases lay outside the gene matches. Germline V gene lookup returns CDR1 LGHNA and CDR2 YSLEER. CDR3 nucleotides: TGCGCCAGCAGCCATTCCACCCCCGGGGGGGAGCAGTTCTTC. Protein sequence: CASSHSTPGGEQFF.

This clone was found once. The gene calls are TRBV6-5 and TRBJ2-2; D is uncertain. Germline CDR1 is MNHEY and CDR2 is SVGAGI. This CDR3 has 13 amino acids. Trimming took 6 bases from V and 4 from J, leaving 9 bases between them. CDR3 in amino acids: CASRGFTTGELFF. CDR3 nucleotides: TGTGCCAGCAGAGGATTTACCACCGGGGAGCTGTTTTTT.

This rearrangement joins TRBV11-2 to TRBJ1-4; the D gene is possibly TRBD1 (5 bases). The V and J ends lost 1 base and 8 bases respectively, with 8 bases between them. The CDR3 covers 13 residues. Per the germline V gene, CDR1 is SGHAT and CDR2 is FQNNGV. In DNA form, the CDR3 reads TGTGCCAGCAGCTTAGGGGACCGAGAAAAACTGTTTTTT. Its protein product is CASSLGDREKLFF.

The chain couples TRBV4-2 to TRBJ1-2, with D hard to call. The CDR3 is 17 amino acids. Germline CDR1 LGHNA, CDR2 YNFKEQ. V was clipped by 3 bases and J by 2 bases, with 19 bases between them. The CDR3, as DNA: TGTGCCAGCAGCCACACCAGGATCCGGCAAACCAACTATGGCTACACCTTC. This sequence encodes CASSHTRIRQTNYGYTF.

This clone was found once. This chain uses TRBV20-1 with TRBJ1-5; 8 nucleotides match TRBD1. V was pared by 3 bases and J by 6 bases, with 13 bases of the junction left unmatched. The CDR3 totals 16 residues. The germline gives CDR1 DFQATT, CDR2 SNEGSKA (reference sequence). The DNA for the CDR3 is TGCAGTGCTAGTCACCCTAGCAGGGGGCGAAGTCAGCCCCAGCATTTT. Protein product: CSASHPSRGRSQPQHF.

As DNA, the CDR3 is TGTGCCAGCAGTCTAGCGGGAGGGCCTGGGTCGGCAGATACGCAGTATTTT. This codes for CASSLAGGPGSADTQYF. The chain recombines TRBV25-1 with TRBJ2-3; TRBD2 agrees at 12 bases. The CDR3 extends over 17 amino acids. Germline CDR1 is MGHDK and CDR2 is SYGVNS. V lost 5 bases and J lost 4; bases outside the gene matches: 10.

This clone was seen a single time. The chain uses TRBV28 and TRBJ2-3, with 8 bases identical to TRBD1. The CDR3 loop spans 15 amino acids. The germline gives CDR1 MDHEN, CDR2 SYDVKM. After removal of 7 bases from V and 2 bases from J, the junction contained 8 bases not matched to a gene. CDR3 in amino acids: CASTPGDRYTDTQYF. The DNA for the CDR3 is TGTGCCAGCACCCCCGGGGACAGGTACACAGATACGCAGTATTTT.

The chain links TRBV28 to TRBJ1-6, with D possibly TRBD1 on 6 matching bases. The germline CDR1 and CDR2 sequences are MDHEN and SYDVKM. The CDR3 extends over 16 amino acids. Trimming left V 6 bases short and J 8 bases short, with 20 bases between. CDR3: CASSPYLGGDDSPLHF. CDR3 coding DNA: TGTGCCAGCAGCCCATATTTGGGGGGCGACGATTCACCCCTCCACTTT.

This chain joins TRBV4-1 and TRBJ1-2, with 10 nucleotides matching TRBD1. The CDR3 spans 13 residues. Losses at the gene ends were 3 bases for V and 7 bases for J; bases not matched to a gene: 2. CDR1 is MGHRA and CDR2 is YSYEKL in the germline V gene. The CDR3 region is CASSQGQGFGYTF. The CDR3 coding sequence is TGCGCCAGCAGCCAGGGACAGGGGTTTGGCTACACCTTC.

The rearrangement uses TRBV3-1 (or the pseudogene TRBV3-2) and TRBJ1-4; D is possibly TRBD1 (6 bases). Trimming shortened V by 4 bases and J by 3 bases, and 9 bases separated the two germline ends. Germline V gene data show CDR1 as LGHDT and CDR2 as YNNKEL (reference sequence). CDR3 length: 14 residues. CDR3 in DNA: TGTGCCAGCAGCCCCAGGGGTTCTAATGAAAAACTGTTTTTT. Protein product: CASSPRGSNEKLFF.

This chain links TRBV27 with TRBJ2-1, with 8 bases aligning to TRBD2. Trimming removed 5 bases from V and 0 bases from J; junction bases left unmatched: 3. The CDR3 totals 15 residues. Germline CDR1 MNHEY, CDR2 SMNVEV (reference sequence). The CDR3 is CASSRGRPSYNEQFF. The CDR3 region has the DNA TGTGCCAGCAGTCGCGGGAGGCCCTCCTACAATGAGCAGTTCTTC.